The T cell receptor (beta chain) described here comes from a study of blood T cell repertoires in COVID-19. Whole-study context: Acute and convalescent COVID-19 specimens originated in the United States, Italy and Spain. PBMCs, B-cell-depleted T cells, or T cells provided the cDNA or gDNA that made up the material.

Using immunoSEQ multiplex PCR, the repertoire was profiled, and TCRdb retains in-frame clones only, with some absent. The profile covers around 94,000 clones, with 80% to 90% appearing a single time and roughly 1.7% taken by the ten largest. Trimming pared 4 bases from V and 4 bases from J, leaving 13 bases between. CDR1 LGHDT and CDR2 YNNKEL come from the germline V gene (reference sequence). The CDR3 extends over 14 amino acids. Sequenced sample: peripheral blood. The receptor was derived from an elderly man with acute or convalescent COVID-19. J is TRBJ1-2 and V is TRBV3-1 (or the pseudogene TRBV3-2); the D gene is possibly TRBD1 (5 bases). The CDR3 is CASSPTREGYGYTF. In DNA form, the CDR3 reads TGTGCCAGCAGCCCTACCAGGGAGGGCTATGGCTACACCTTC.